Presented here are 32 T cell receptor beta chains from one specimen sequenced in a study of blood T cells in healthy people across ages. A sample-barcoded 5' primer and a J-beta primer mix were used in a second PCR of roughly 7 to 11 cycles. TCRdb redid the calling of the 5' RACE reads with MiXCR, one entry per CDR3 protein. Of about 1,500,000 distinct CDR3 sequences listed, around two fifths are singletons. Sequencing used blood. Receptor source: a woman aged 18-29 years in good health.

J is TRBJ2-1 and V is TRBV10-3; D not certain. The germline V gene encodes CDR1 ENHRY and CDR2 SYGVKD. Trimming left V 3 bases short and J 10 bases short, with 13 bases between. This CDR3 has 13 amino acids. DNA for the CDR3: TGTGCCATCAGTGACCGGGTATTGGAGGAGCAGTTCTTC. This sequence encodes CAISDRVLEEQFF.

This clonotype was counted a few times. CDR3 sequence (DNA): TGTGCCAGCAGGAGGGAGTGGTCGGATGGCTACACCTTC. Translating it yields CASRREWSDGYTF. The chain is built from TRBV25-1 and TRBJ1-2; no clear D gene. CDR3 size: 13 residues. V dropped 6 bases and J dropped 6 bases, with 14 bases sitting between them. CDR1 and CDR2 (germline): MGHDK, SYGVNS.

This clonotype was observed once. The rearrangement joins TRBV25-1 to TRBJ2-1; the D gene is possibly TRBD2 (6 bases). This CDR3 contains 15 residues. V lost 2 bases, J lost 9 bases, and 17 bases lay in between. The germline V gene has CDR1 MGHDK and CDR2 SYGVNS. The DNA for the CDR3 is TGTGCCAGCAGTGAAACTCGTGGCTTCGGGGGTGAGCAGTTCTTC. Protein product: CASSETRGFGGEQFF.

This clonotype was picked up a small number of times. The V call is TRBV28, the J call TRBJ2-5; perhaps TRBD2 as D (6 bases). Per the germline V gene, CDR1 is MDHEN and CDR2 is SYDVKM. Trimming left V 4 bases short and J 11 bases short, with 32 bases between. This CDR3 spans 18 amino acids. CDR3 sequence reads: CASSSRAAGGSRFWEQYF. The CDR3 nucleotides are TGTGCCAGCAGTTCCCGGGCAGCGGGTGGCAGTCGGTTCTGGGAGCAGTACTTC.

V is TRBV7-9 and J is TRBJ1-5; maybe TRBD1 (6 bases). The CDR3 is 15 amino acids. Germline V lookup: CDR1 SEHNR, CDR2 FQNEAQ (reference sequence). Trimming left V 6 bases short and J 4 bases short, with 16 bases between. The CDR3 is CASSLSGEGNQPQHF. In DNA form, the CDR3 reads TGTGCCAGCAGTCTCTCAGGGGAGGGAAATCAGCCCCAGCATTTT.

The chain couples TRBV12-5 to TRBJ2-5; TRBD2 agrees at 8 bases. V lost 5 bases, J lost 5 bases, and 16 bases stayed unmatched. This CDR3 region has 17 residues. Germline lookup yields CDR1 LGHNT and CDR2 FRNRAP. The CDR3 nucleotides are TGTGCTAGTGGTCCCGGGACAACTAGCGGACCACAGGAGACCCAGTACTTC. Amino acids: CASGPGTTSGPQETQYF.

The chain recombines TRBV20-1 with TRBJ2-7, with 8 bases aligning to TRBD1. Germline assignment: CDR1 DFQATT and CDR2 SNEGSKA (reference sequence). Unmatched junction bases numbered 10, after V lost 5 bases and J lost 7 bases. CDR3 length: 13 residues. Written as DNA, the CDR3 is TGCAGTGCTTCCGGGACAGGCTCGGGAGAGCAGTACTTC. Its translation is CSASGTGSGEQYF.

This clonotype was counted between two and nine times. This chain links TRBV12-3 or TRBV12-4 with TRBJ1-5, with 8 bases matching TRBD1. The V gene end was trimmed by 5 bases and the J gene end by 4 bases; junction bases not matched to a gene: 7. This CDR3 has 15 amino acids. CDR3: CASSRGQDANQPQHF. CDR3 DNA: TGTGCCAGCAGTCGGGGACAGGATGCTAATCAGCCCCAGCATTTT.

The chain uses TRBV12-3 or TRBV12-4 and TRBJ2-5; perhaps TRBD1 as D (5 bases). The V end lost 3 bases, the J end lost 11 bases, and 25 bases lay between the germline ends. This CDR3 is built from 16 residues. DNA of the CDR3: TGTGCCAGCAGTTTTGCAGGGCCCGGGCGGCACAATGAGCAGTACTTC. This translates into CASSFAGPGRHNEQYF.

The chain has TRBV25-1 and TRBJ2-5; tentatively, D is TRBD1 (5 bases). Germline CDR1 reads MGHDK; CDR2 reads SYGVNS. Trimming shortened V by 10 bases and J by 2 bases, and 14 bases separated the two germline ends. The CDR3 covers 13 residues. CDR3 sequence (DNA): TGTGCCACTGCCAAAGGGGCACAAGAGACCCAGTACTTC. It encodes CATAKGAQETQYF.

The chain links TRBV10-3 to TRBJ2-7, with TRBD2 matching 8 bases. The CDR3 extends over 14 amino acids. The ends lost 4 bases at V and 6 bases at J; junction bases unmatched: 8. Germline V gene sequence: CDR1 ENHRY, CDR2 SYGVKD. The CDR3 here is CAISGSSGKSEQYF. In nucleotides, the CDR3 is TGTGCCATCAGTGGGAGTAGCGGGAAGAGCGAGCAGTACTTC.

CDR3 in amino acids: CASSSGLAGQAGELFF. DNA for the CDR3: TGTGCCAGCAGTTCTGGACTAGCTGGTCAGGCCGGGGAGCTGTTTTTT. This chain joins TRBV7-6 and TRBJ2-2, with 8 bases identical to TRBD2. The length of the CDR3 is 16 residues. The V gene end was trimmed by 6 bases and the J gene end by 6 bases; junction bases not matched to a gene: 12. Germline loops: CDR1 SGHVS, CDR2 FNYEAQ.

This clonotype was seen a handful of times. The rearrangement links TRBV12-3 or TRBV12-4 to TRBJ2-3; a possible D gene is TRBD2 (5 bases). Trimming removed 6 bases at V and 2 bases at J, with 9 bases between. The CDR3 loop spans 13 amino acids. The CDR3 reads CASRRLLTDTQYF. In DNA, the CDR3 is TGTGCCAGCAGAAGACTACTCACAGATACGCAGTATTTT.

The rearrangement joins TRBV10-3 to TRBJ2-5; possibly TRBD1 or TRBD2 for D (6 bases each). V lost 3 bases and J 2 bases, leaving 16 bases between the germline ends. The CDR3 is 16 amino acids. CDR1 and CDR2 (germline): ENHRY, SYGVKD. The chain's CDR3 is CAISDSRGARQETQYF. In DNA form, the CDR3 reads TGTGCCATCAGTGACTCGAGGGGGGCACGGCAAGAGACCCAGTACTTC.

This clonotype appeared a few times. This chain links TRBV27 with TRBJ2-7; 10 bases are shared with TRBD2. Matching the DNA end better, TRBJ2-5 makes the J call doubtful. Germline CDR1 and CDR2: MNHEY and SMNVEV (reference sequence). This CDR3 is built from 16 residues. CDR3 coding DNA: TGTGCCAGCAGTTTAGTAGCGGGGGGTCTCAAAGAGACCCAGTACTTC. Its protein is CASSLVAGGLKETQYF.

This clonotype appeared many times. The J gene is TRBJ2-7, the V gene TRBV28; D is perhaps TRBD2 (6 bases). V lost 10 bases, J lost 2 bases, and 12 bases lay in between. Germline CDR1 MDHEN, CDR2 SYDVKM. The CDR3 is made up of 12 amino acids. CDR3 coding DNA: TGTGCCACTGGAGGGGCGGCCTACGAGCAGTACTTC. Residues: CATGGAAYEQYF.

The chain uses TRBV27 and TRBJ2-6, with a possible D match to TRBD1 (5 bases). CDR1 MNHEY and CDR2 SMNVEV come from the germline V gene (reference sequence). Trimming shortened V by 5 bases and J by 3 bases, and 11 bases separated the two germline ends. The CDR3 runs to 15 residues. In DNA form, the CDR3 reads TGTGCCAGCAGTACAATAGGGGTTGGGGCCAACGTCCTGACTTTC. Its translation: CASSTIGVGANVLTF. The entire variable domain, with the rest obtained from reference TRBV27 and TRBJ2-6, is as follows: EAQVTQNPRYLITVTGKKLTVTCSQNMNHEYMSWYRQDPGLGLRQIYYSMNVEVTDKGDVPEGYKVSRKEKRNFPLILESPSPNQTSLYFCASSTIGVGANVLTFGAGSRLTVL.

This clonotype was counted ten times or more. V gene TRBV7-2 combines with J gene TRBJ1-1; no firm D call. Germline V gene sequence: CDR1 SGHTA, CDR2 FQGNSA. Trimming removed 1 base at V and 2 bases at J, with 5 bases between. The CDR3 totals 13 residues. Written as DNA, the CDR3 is TGTGCCAGCAGCTTAGGTTATAACACTGAAGCTTTCTTT. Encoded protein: CASSLGYNTEAFF.

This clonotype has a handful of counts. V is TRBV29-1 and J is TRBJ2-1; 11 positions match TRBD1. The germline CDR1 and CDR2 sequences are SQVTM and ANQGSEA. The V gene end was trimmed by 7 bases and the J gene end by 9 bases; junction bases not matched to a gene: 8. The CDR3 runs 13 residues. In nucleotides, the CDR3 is TGCAGCGCCGGAGGACAGGGGGCCAGTGAGCAGTTCTTC. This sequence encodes CSAGGQGASEQFF.

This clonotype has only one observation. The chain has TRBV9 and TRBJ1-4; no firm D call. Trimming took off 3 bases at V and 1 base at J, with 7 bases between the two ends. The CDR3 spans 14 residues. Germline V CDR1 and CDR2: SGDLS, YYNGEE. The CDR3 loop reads CASSAEGTNEKLFF. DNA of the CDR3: TGTGCCAGCAGCGCCGAAGGAACTAATGAAAAACTGTTTTTT.

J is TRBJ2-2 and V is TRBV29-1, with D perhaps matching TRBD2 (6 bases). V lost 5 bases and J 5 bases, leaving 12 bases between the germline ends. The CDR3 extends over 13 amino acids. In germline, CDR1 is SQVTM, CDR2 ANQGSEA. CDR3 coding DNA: TGCAGCGTTAGGCGGGGCGGGACCGGGGAGCTGTTTTTT. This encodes CSVRRGGTGELFF.

CDR3: CASAGTPANYGYTF. DNA of the CDR3: TGTGCCAGCGCGGGCACCCCAGCTAACTATGGCTACACCTTC. The chain recombines TRBV6-5 with TRBJ1-2; no clear D. The CDR3 extends over 14 amino acids. Germline assignment: CDR1 MNHEY and CDR2 SVGAGI. The ends were cut back, 8 bases at V and 0 bases at J, with 13 bases in the middle.

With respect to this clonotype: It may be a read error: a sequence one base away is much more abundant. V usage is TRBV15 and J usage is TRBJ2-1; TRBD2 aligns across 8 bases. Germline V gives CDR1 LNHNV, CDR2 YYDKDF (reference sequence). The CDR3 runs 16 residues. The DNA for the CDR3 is TGTGCCACCAGCAGAGGAATCGCAGCGGGGGTAAATGAGCGGTTCTTC. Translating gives CATSRGIAAGVNERFF.

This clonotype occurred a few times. The CDR3 region has the DNA TGTGCCAGCAGCATAGCTACTAGAGGTGGCACAGATACGCAGTATTTT. Amino acid sequence: CASSIATRGGTDTQYF. The chain joins TRBV12-3 or TRBV12-4 to TRBJ2-3; TRBD2 might be the D (5 bases). This CDR3 comprises 16 residues. V shed 6 bases and J shed 1 base, with 17 bases lying between them.

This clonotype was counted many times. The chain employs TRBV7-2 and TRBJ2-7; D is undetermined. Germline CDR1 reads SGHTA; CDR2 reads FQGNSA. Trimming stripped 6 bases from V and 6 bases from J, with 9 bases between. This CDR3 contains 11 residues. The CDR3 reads CASSLLREQYF. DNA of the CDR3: TGTGCCAGCAGTTTACTTCGCGAGCAGTACTTC.

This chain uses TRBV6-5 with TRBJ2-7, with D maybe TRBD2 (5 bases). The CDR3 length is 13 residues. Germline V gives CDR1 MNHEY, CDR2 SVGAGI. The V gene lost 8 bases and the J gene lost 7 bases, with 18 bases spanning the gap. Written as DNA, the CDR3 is TGTGCCAGCGAGGACCCGGGGTCTACTGAGCAGTACTTC. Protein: CASEDPGSTEQYF.

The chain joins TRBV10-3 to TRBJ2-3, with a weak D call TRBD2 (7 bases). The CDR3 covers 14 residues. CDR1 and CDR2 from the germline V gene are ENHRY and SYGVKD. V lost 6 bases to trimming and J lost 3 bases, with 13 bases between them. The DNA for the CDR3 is TGTGCCATCAGAGGGGGAGGGACAACAGATACGCAGTATTTT. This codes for CAIRGGGTTDTQYF.

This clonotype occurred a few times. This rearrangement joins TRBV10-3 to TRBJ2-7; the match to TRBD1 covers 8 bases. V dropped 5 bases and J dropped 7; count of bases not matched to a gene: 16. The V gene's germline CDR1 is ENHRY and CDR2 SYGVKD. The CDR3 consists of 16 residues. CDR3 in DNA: TGTGCCATCAGTTCCCAACAACGAACAGGGGGGAATGAGCAGTACTTC. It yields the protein CAISSQQRTGGNEQYF.

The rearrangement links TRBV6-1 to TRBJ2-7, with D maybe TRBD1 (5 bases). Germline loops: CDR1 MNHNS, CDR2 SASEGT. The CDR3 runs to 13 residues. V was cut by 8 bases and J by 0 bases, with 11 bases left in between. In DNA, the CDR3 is TGTGCCAGCGGGGCGAGGAGCTCCTACGAGCAGTACTTC. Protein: CASGARSSYEQYF.

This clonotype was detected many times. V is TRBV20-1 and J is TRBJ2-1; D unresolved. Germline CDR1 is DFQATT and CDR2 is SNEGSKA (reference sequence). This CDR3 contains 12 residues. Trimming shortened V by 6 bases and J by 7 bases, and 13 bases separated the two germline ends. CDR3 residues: CSAIPVLNEQFF. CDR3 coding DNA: TGCAGTGCGATCCCTGTACTAAATGAGCAGTTCTTC.

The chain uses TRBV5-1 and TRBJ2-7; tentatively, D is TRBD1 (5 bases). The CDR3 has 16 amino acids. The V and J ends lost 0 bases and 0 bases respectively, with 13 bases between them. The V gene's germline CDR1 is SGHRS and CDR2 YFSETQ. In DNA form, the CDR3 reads TGCGCCAGCAGCTTGGAGGGGCGTGGGGACTCCTACGAGCAGTACTTC. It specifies CASSLEGRGDSYEQYF.

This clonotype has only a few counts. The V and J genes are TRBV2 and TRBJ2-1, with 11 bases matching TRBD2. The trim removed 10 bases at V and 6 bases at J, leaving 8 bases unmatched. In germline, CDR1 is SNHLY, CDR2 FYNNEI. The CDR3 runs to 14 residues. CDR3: CATQTSGRVNEQFF. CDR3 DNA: TGTGCCACCCAAACTAGCGGGAGAGTCAATGAGCAGTTCTTC.